These 19 T cell receptor beta chains originate from one sample sequenced in a study of blood T cell repertoires in COVID-19 (dated by TCRdb to the early 2020s). The library was built by means of the immunoSEQ multiplex PCR assay. Not all clones reach the TCRdb copy of this immuneACCESS table, which keeps in-frame sequences only. Checked studies attribute under half of the gap to unresolved V genes and leave the rest unexplained. The sample table holds roughly 400,000 clones, of which around 87% were seen once. Together, the top ten hold about 2.3% of the sample. Sequencing was carried out using peripheral blood. The receptors shown here come from a woman in her sixties or seventies with COVID-19, enrolled during active disease.

The table lists this clone with a count of one. The rearrangement uses TRBV19 and TRBJ1-2; D may be TRBD1 (6 bases). V was shortened by 5 bases and J by 5 bases, with 18 bases between the two germline ends. Germline values: CDR1 LNHDA, CDR2 SQIVND (reference sequence). The CDR3 has 15 residues. For the CDR3, the DNA is TGTGCCAGTAGTCCCGGGCCACAGGGAAATTATGGCTACACCTTC. It is translated as CASSPGPQGNYGYTF.

The chain carries TRBV4-1 and TRBJ2-3; possibly TRBD1 for D (5 bases). The CDR3 has 16 residues. Germline V gives CDR1 MGHRA, CDR2 YSYEKL. Trimming shortened V by 1 base and J by 1 base, and 12 bases separated the two germline ends. The CDR3 loop reads CASSQGRGSRTDTQYF. In DNA, the CDR3 is TGCGCCAGCAGCCAAGGTAGGGGTTCCCGCACAGATACGCAGTATTTT.

The J gene is TRBJ2-2, the V gene TRBV5-4; TRBD2 matches at 8 bases. The V gene's germline CDR1 is SGHNT and CDR2 YYREEE (reference sequence). V was clipped by 1 base and J by 5 bases; unmatched bases: 10. The CDR3 has 17 residues. The CDR3 region is CASSLRVAGFQTGELFF. The CDR3 DNA sequence: TGTGCCAGCAGCTTGCGGGTAGCGGGGTTCCAGACCGGGGAGCTGTTTTTT.

This clone occurred once. The V and J genes are TRBV15 and TRBJ1-2; perhaps TRBD1 as D (6 bases). Trimming took 5 bases from V and 0 from J, leaving 13 bases between them. CDR1 and CDR2 (germline): LNHNV, YYDKDF (reference sequence). This CDR3 contains 15 residues. CDR3 amino acids: CATSSGAGTNYGYTF. CDR3 bases: TGTGCCACCAGCTCAGGGGCAGGAACTAACTATGGCTACACCTTC.

V is TRBV2 and J is TRBJ1-1; D call uncertain. This CDR3 contains 13 residues. CDR1 is SNHLY and CDR2 is FYNNEI in the germline V gene. Trimming took 4 bases from V and 1 from J, leaving 7 bases between them. CDR3 nucleotide sequence: TGTGCCAGCAGTGGACTTCCGAACACTGAAGCTTTCTTT. The encoded protein is CASSGLPNTEAFF.

The genes are TRBV7-3 and TRBJ2-5; a possible D gene is TRBD2 (6 bases). CDR1 and CDR2 (germline): SGHTA, FQGTGA. The CDR3 contains 14 residues. V lost 0 bases, J lost 4 bases, and 9 bases lay in between. CDR3 region: CASSLTGRGETQYF. In DNA, the CDR3 is TGTGCCAGCAGCTTAACGGGGCGGGGAGAGACCCAGTACTTC.

The rearrangement links TRBV14 to TRBJ2-2, with D uncertain. The CDR3 length is 13 residues. Between the trimmed V and J ends, which lost 6 bases and 6 bases, there was a span of 11 bases. CDR1 is SGHDN, CDR2 FVKESK, per germline. The CDR3 reads CASRPTGAGELFF. In DNA form, the CDR3 reads TGTGCCAGCAGGCCGACTGGCGCCGGGGAGCTGTTTTTT.

The rearrangement links TRBV27 to TRBJ1-1; D unclear. Trimming shortened V by 0 bases and J by 7 bases, and 12 bases separated the two germline ends. CDR3 length: 14 amino acids. CDR1 and CDR2 from the germline V gene are MNHEY and SMNVEV (reference sequence). The CDR3, as DNA: TGTGCCAGCAGTTTATCCCCGGGGTGGGATGAAGCTTTCTTT. Protein sequence: CASSLSPGWDEAFF.

The chain is built from TRBV28 and TRBJ2-1; 9 nucleotides match TRBD1. The CDR3 consists of 15 residues. The V gene's germline CDR1 is MDHEN and CDR2 SYDVKM. V shed 5 bases, J shed 4 bases, and the junction held 6 bases outside the gene matches. CDR3 sequence (DNA): TGTGCCAGCAGTCGGACAGGGGCCCAATACAATGAGCAGTTCTTC. Protein product: CASSRTGAQYNEQFF. Variable domain in full (rest from reference TRBV28 and TRBJ2-1): DVKVTQSSRYLVKRTGEKVFLECVQDMDHENMFWYRQDPGLGLRLIYFSYDVKMKEKGDIPEGYSVSREKKERFSLILESASTNQTSMYLCASSRTGAQYNEQFFGPGTRLTVL.

This chain uses TRBV20-1 with TRBJ1-1, with D unclear. This CDR3 is built from 14 residues. V lost 3 bases, J lost 1 base, and 12 bases lay in between. Germline V gives CDR1 DFQATT, CDR2 SNEGSKA (reference sequence). CDR3 sequence (DNA): TGCAGTGCTAGTGTGCCGGGATGGAACACTGAAGCTTTCTTT. Translation: CSASVPGWNTEAFF.

This clone was counted a few times. The chain has TRBV19 and TRBJ2-7, with TRBD2 matching 8 bases. This CDR3 has 15 amino acids. J gave up 0 bases and V 5 bases, and 6 bases lay outside the gene matches. Looked up from germline, CDR1 is LNHDA and CDR2 is SQIVND (reference sequence). The CDR3 sequence: CASSGAGASSYEQYF. The CDR3 region has the DNA TGTGCCAGTAGTGGAGCGGGGGCAAGCTCCTACGAGCAGTACTTC. Using reference TRBV19 and TRBJ2-7 for the parts outside the CDR3, the full variable domain is DGGITQSPKYLFRKEGQNVTLSCEQNLNHDAMYWYRQDPGQGLRLIYYSQIVNDFQKGDIAEGYSVSREKKESFPLTVTSAQKNPTAFYLCASSGAGASSYEQYFGPGTRLTVT.

The chain links TRBV5-4 to TRBJ1-2, with D possibly TRBD1 on 6 matching bases. Per the germline V gene, CDR1 is SGHNT and CDR2 is YYREEE (reference sequence). The CDR3 consists of 15 residues. Trimming left V 4 bases short and J 4 bases short, with 17 bases between. In DNA, the CDR3 is TGTGCCAGCAGCCAGGGGACCGACTCTCTCTATGGCTACACCTTC. This encodes CASSQGTDSLYGYTF.

This clone appeared once. This chain joins TRBV29-1 and TRBJ2-3, with TRBD2 as a possible D gene (6 bases). V lost 6 bases and J lost 0, with 16 bases in between. Germline CDR1 SQVTM, CDR2 ANQGSEA. The CDR3 runs 15 residues. CDR3 coding DNA: TGCAGCGTCGCCACCCTGGGGGGAAGCACAGATACGCAGTATTTT. Translation gives CSVATLGGSTDTQYF.

The chain has TRBV30 and TRBJ2-7; TRBD1 agrees at 8 bases. Germline trimming cut 4 bases from V and 3 bases from J; bases unmatched to any gene: 8. The CDR3 has 14 residues. Germline V gives CDR1 GTSNPN, CDR2 SVGIG (reference sequence). The CDR3 nucleotides are TGTGCCTGGACGACAGGGGCCCTAGGCTACGAGCAGTACTTC. Residues: CAWTTGALGYEQYF.

The chain uses TRBV6-6 and TRBJ2-7, with D possibly matching TRBD2 (5 bases). This CDR3 spans 12 amino acids. The germline CDR1 and CDR2 sequences are MNHNY and SVGAGI (reference sequence). V was trimmed by 2 bases and J by 3 bases, leaving 5 bases between them. Here the CDR3 DNA reads TGTGCCAGCAGTTACGCGGGCTACGAGCAGTACTTC. Encoded protein: CASSYAGYEQYF.

The chain has TRBV12-3 or TRBV12-4 and TRBJ2-1; perhaps TRBD2 as D (6 bases). The CDR3 is 11 amino acids. Trimming removed 7 bases at V and 10 bases at J, with 11 bases between. As DNA, the CDR3 is TGTGCCAGCAATAGGAGGGAGGAGCAGTTCTTC. It specifies CASNRREEQFF.

V is TRBV4-1 and J is TRBJ2-7; D ambiguous. The germline V gene has CDR1 MGHRA and CDR2 YSYEKL. V was clipped by 1 base and J by 0 bases, with 7 bases between them. The CDR3 spans 14 residues. The CDR3 region has the DNA TGCGCCAGCAGCCAAGCGTCTAGCTCCTACGAGCAGTACTTC. It codes for CASSQASSSYEQYF.

This clone appeared a single time. This chain connects TRBV18 to TRBJ2-7, with a possible D match to TRBD2 (7 bases). Germline loops: CDR1 KGHSH, CDR2 LQKENI. Between the trimmed V and J ends, which lost 3 bases and 3 bases, there was a span of 12 bases. This CDR3 has 14 amino acids. The CDR3 region is CASSPGGAIYEQYF. The CDR3 DNA sequence: TGTGCCAGCTCACCGGGGGGGGCCATCTACGAGCAGTACTTC.

This chain connects TRBV10-3 to TRBJ1-2; possible D gene TRBD1, 6 bases. The CDR3 is 11 residues long. CDR1 and CDR2 from the germline V gene are ENHRY and SYGVKD. Trimming cost V 7 bases and J 4 bases, with 7 bases left between them. CDR3 DNA: TGTGCCATCACACAGGGCTATGGCTACACCTTC. Translating gives CAITQGYGYTF.